The following is a T cell receptor beta chain sequence with its context. What it binds is unknown. The CDR3 contains 16 residues. The germline V gene has CDR1 MNHEY and CDR2 SVGAGI. V shed 0 bases and J 7 bases; nucleotides not matched to a gene: 7. The sample comes from a study of OX40 agonist ivuxolimab in advanced cancers. In the study overall: Mean age about 60 years, range 23 to 79; around 80% male. Of the participants, 35% to 50% had some prior anti-PD-1, anti-PD-L1 or anti-CTLA-4 therapy, which was allowed.

Findings and limits, study-wide: Near-lowest levels of clonal expansion characterized partial responders at 0.1-3.0 mg/kg. Clonal expansion by week 6 occurred in CD4+ and CD8+ blood T cells (at 0.1 to 3.0 mg/kg).

Produced via immunoSEQ multiplex PCR; TCRdb's table is partial and in-frame only. This table has about 100,000 clones, approximately 90% appearing once. This sequence joins TRBV6-5 and TRBJ1-5; 9 bases agree with TRBD1. The sequenced sample was CD4+ or CD8+ T cells sorted from blood, obtained in a trial of the OX40 agonist ivuxolimab. This receptor was obtained from an adult with an advanced solid tumor such as melanoma, head and neck, liver or kidney cancer. This CDR3 is CASSYSRQGGEQPQHF. The CDR3 DNA follows: TGTGCCAGCAGTTACTCTCGACAGGGGGGGGAGCAGCCCCAGCATTTT.